The clone carrying this T cell receptor beta chain has a handful of counts. This entry belongs to a study of blood T cell repertoires in COVID-19. Residents of 24 US areas, aged about 18 to 95 years, made up the participants. Trimming removed 3 bases from V and 0 bases from J; junction bases left unmatched: 8. This CDR3 contains 17 residues. The germline CDR1 and CDR2 sequences are MGHRA and YSYEKL. In the original workflow: Counts of nucleated cells, estimated from reference gene primer amplification, were obtained. Only in-frame clones appear in the TCRdb table, and some are missing; sequencing was by immunoSEQ multiplex PCR. From that table come the V and J calls and clone size; the DNA was used to work out D and trimming. The table lists about 200,000 clones, 86% of them singletons.

V and J are TRBV4-1 and TRBJ2-3, with 8 nucleotides matching TRBD1. Sequenced input: PBMCs or T cells enriched from blood (not recorded which). The TCR was taken from a man aged 40-55 years with acute COVID-19. The chain's CDR3 is CASSHDKDRVSTDTQYF. The DNA of the CDR3 is TGCGCCAGCAGCCACGATAAGGACAGGGTCAGCACAGATACGCAGTATTTT.